Shown below are 25 T cell receptor beta chains from a single sample sequenced in a study of metastatic and nonmetastatic thyroid tumors. TCRdb re-called the PCR reads through MiXCR. The data contain around 15,000 clones, under 35% of them seen just once; the ten biggest clones take up 3% to 5%. Thyroid surgery was preceded by no treatment in any patient. The sequencing sample was made of blood. These TCRs come from a female donor with papillary thyroid cancer or a benign thyroid nodule (not recorded which). Some clones in this sample may be carry-over from other donors' samples.

Within the sample, this clone is medium-sized (0.01 to 0.1%). The chain links TRBV20-1 to TRBJ1-1; 8 nucleotides line up with TRBD1. Germline CDR1 reads DFQATT; CDR2 reads SNEGSKA (reference sequence). This CDR3 has 15 amino acids. The J segment lost 1 base and the V segment lost 5 bases, leaving 9 bases of the junction unmatched. The CDR3 nucleotides are TGCAGTGCTCCCGGTACAGGGGGACCGAACACTGAAGCTTTCTTT. It specifies CSAPGTGGPNTEAFF.

This clone has more than one count but fewer than ten. The gene calls are TRBV6-1 and TRBJ2-2; 9 bases map to TRBD2. This CDR3 is built from 16 residues. CDR1 and CDR2 from the germline V gene are MNHNS and SASEGT. The junction had 12 bases not matched to a gene; V was cut back by 6 bases and J by 7 bases. Here the CDR3 reads CASRRGTSLSNGELFF. In DNA, the CDR3 is TGTGCCAGCAGACGAGGGACTAGCCTCTCGAACGGGGAGCTGTTTTTT.

This chain links TRBV3-1 with TRBJ1-2; the D is unclear. The CDR3 totals 11 residues. Trimming shortened V by 2 bases and J by 8 bases, and 6 bases separated the two germline ends. Germline CDR1 and CDR2: LGHDT and YNNKEL (reference sequence). The CDR3 DNA reads as TGTGCCAGCAGCCAATTACAGGGCTACACCTTC. This translates into CASSQLQGYTF.

The J gene is TRBJ1-6, the V gene TRBV4-1, with TRBD1 matching 7 bases. CDR3 length: 14 residues. The germline CDR1 and CDR2 sequences are MGHRA and YSYEKL. V lost 4 bases to trimming and J lost 10 bases; unmatched junction nucleotides: 7. The CDR3 is CASSLRQGASPLHF. The DNA of the CDR3 is TGCGCCAGCAGCCTACGACAGGGCGCCTCACCCCTCCACTTT.

Comments on this clone: At one end the junction does not follow the germline gene, possibly because of a read error. The rearrangement uses TRBV4-1 and TRBJ1-5; D may be TRBD1 (5 bases). CDR3 size: 14 residues. Germline loops: CDR1 MGHRA, CDR2 YSYEKL. CDR3 sequence reads: CASSPREGNQPLHF. DNA of the CDR3: TGCGCGAGCAGCCCCAGGGAGGGAAATCAGCCCCTGCATTTT.

This clone occurred a few times. This chain joins TRBV6-1 and TRBJ1-1; D unresolved. The CDR3 sequence is 13 residues long. Trimming took 5 bases from V and 0 from J, leaving 7 bases between them. Germline V gene data show CDR1 as MNHNS and CDR2 as SASEGT. The CDR3 here is CASSKVMNTEAFF. The CDR3 DNA sequence: TGTGCCAGCAGTAAAGTAATGAACACTGAAGCTTTCTTT.

This clone has a count of ten or more. J is TRBJ1-4 and V is TRBV11-2, with TRBD1 matching 9 bases. The CDR3 runs 20 residues. Unmatched junction bases numbered 13, after V lost 1 base and J lost 1 base. CDR1 and CDR2 from the germline V gene are SGHAT and FQNNGV. This CDR3 reads CASSLGHPGQGGGTNEKLFF. In nucleotides, the CDR3 is TGTGCCAGCAGCTTAGGACATCCGGGACAGGGAGGAGGAACTAATGAAAAACTGTTTTTT.

The sample holds many counts of this clone. The rearrangement joins TRBV4-2 to TRBJ2-1; 12 bases match TRBD2. J was trimmed by 10 bases and V by 4 bases; bases with no gene match: 11. The CDR3 has 16 residues. Germline CDR1 is LGHNA and CDR2 is YNFKEQ. This CDR3 reads CASSPVETSGRSEQFF. The CDR3 DNA sequence: TGTGCCAGCAGCCCAGTCGAGACTAGCGGGAGAAGCGAGCAGTTCTTC.

This clone showed up just a few times. J is TRBJ1-2 and V is TRBV28; no definite D call. The germline V gene encodes CDR1 MDHEN and CDR2 SYDVKM. The CDR3 has 12 residues. With 4 bases removed from V and 3 bases from J, the gap between germline ends came to 6 bases. For the CDR3, the DNA is TGTGCCAGCAGTTGGGGAGACTATGGCTACACCTTC. It yields the protein CASSWGDYGYTF.

This clone was seen repeatedly, ten times or more. A much larger clone differs from this one at a single base, so this may be a read error. V is TRBV19 and J is TRBJ2-1; 7 bases align to TRBD2. Germline-derived CDR1 and CDR2 are LNHDA and SQIVND (reference sequence). Trimming removed 7 bases from V and 7 bases from J; junction bases left unmatched: 10. The CDR3 spans 14 residues. The DNA for the CDR3 is TGTGCCAGTACCGGTCCGGGACTAACGAATGAGCAGTTCTTC. Translation: CASTGPGLTNEQFF.

This clone is medium-sized within its sample. The chain has TRBV2 and TRBJ2-2; D is unclear. The V gene's germline CDR1 is SNHLY and CDR2 FYNNEI. The V and J ends lost 6 bases and 0 bases respectively, with 8 bases between them. CDR3 size: 14 residues. CDR3 in DNA: TGTGCCAGCAGGACGAGCCCGAACACCGGGGAGCTGTTTTTT. This gives the protein CASRTSPNTGELFF.

In its sample, this clone ranks as medium-sized. CDR3 region: CATSDSGQTTTDTQYF. The CDR3 DNA reads TGTGCCACCAGTGACTCAGGACAGACAACCACAGATACGCAGTATTTT. The chain combines TRBV24-1 with TRBJ2-3; D might be TRBD1 (6 bases). Germline assignment: CDR1 KGHDR and CDR2 SFDVKD. V lost 4 bases, J lost 2 bases, and 15 bases lay in between. The CDR3 loop spans 16 amino acids.

This clone was counted ten times or more. One base away lies a much larger clone, so this may be a sequencing read error. J is TRBJ1-6 and V is TRBV2; D not certain. In germline, CDR1 is SNHLY, CDR2 FYNNEI. Trimming removed 1 base at V and 8 bases at J, with 6 bases between. The CDR3 has 13 amino acids. The DNA of the CDR3 is TGTGCCAGCAGTGAAGGAGATGATTCACCCCTCCACTTT. This translates into CASSEGDDSPLHF.

This clone was observed at least ten times. The chain recombines TRBV3-1 with TRBJ2-3, with 8 bases fitting TRBD2. Germline CDR1 LGHDT, CDR2 YNNKEL (reference sequence). This CDR3 spans 15 amino acids. The V gene end was trimmed by 5 bases and the J gene end by 10 bases; junction bases not matched to a gene: 14. In nucleotides, the CDR3 is TGTGCCAGCAGCAGGCGCCCGGGACTAGTTGAAGCGCAGTATTTT. This sequence encodes CASSRRPGLVEAQYF.

This clone is categorized as medium-sized. The chain joins TRBV7-8 to TRBJ2-7; D remains unclear. The germline V and J ends were trimmed by 1 base and 9 bases, with 10 bases remaining between them. Germline lookup yields CDR1 SGHVS and CDR2 FQNEAQ. CDR3 size: 12 residues. CDR3 loop: CASSLVVDGQYF. The CDR3, as DNA: TGTGCCAGCAGCTTAGTCGTTGACGGGCAGTACTTC.

This clone is termed medium-sized. This rearrangement joins TRBV12-3 or TRBV12-4 to TRBJ2-7; tentatively, D is TRBD1 or TRBD2 (5 bases each). This CDR3 is 13 amino acids long. V was cut by 3 bases and J by 2 bases, with 8 bases left in between. The CDR3 protein is CASSFGAAYEQYF. CDR3 DNA: TGTGCCAGCAGTTTCGGGGCAGCCTACGAGCAGTACTTC.

Worth noting for this clone: At one of its ends the junction is not consistent with the germline gene, which may arise from a read error. The chain joins TRBV30 to TRBJ1-2; tentative D call: TRBD1 (6 bases). CDR3 length: 20 residues. Germline V gene sequence: CDR1 GTSNPN, CDR2 SVGIG (reference sequence). In nucleotides, the CDR3 is TGTGCCTGGAGTGTTGGCCTAGGGGGGACCTCTTCCGCCGTGGGCTATGGCTACCCCTTC. Protein sequence: CAWSVGLGGTSSAVGYGYPF.

This clone was observed a handful of times. The chain joins TRBV5-1 to TRBJ2-3, with D uncertain. The CDR3 is 16 residues long. Germline V gene lookup returns CDR1 SGHRS and CDR2 YFSETQ. V lost 0 bases and J 3 bases, leaving 14 bases between the germline ends. For the CDR3, the DNA is TGCGCCAGCAGCTTGGAGCAGGCCCTTAGGACAGATACGCAGTATTTT. It translates to CASSLEQALRTDTQYF.

Worth noting for this clone: Being one base from a much bigger clone, this may be a read error. The V call is TRBV3-1, the J call TRBJ1-1; D is unclear. CDR1 is LGHDT, CDR2 YNNKEL, per germline (reference sequence). This CDR3 region has 14 residues. V shed 7 bases and J shed 4 bases, with 16 bases lying between them. CDR3 bases: TGTGCCAGCACCAGAGATACTGTGGGCACTGAAGCTTTCTTT. This sequence encodes CASTRDTVGTEAFF.

This clone was seen ten or more times. The chain recombines TRBV29-1 with TRBJ2-7; no firm D call. V lost 2 bases and J lost 2, with 10 bases in between. This CDR3 has 13 residues. The V gene's germline CDR1 is SQVTM and CDR2 ANQGSEA. The CDR3 is CSVESSITYEQYF. The CDR3 nucleotides read TGCAGCGTTGAATCCTCGATCACCTACGAGCAGTACTTC.

This clone qualifies as medium-sized. The gene calls are TRBV18 and TRBJ1-6; no firm D call. Germline loops: CDR1 KGHSH, CDR2 LQKENI. The length of the CDR3 is 12 residues. Trimming removed 3 bases from V and 3 bases from J, with 0 bases in between. Written as DNA, the CDR3 is TGTGCCAGCTCACCCTATAATTCACCCCTCCACTTT. Translation gives CASSPYNSPLHF.

Here the CDR3 DNA reads TGTGCCTGGAGTGTAGATGGTCTACCGGGACCCTACGAGCAGTACTTC. Its protein product is CAWSVDGLPGPYEQYF. This chain connects TRBV30 to TRBJ2-7, with D perhaps TRBD1 or TRBD2 (5 bases each). The length of the CDR3 is 16 residues. V lost 0 bases to trimming and J lost 2 bases, with 17 bases between them. Germline CDR1 is GTSNPN and CDR2 is SVGIG (reference sequence).

This clone was counted once. J is TRBJ2-1 and V is TRBV5-1; 11 nucleotides agree with TRBD2. The germline V gene encodes CDR1 SGHRS and CDR2 YFSETQ. The J segment lost 5 bases and the V segment lost 0 bases, leaving 4 bases of the junction unmatched. The CDR3 sequence is 16 residues long. CDR3 sequence (DNA): TGCGCCAGCAGCTTGGATATAGCGGGAGGGCACAATGAGCAGTTCTTC. This sequence encodes CASSLDIAGGHNEQFF.

The chain couples TRBV7-9 to TRBJ1-3, with 9 bases aligning to TRBD1. Germline trimming cut 5 bases from V and 11 bases from J; bases unmatched to any gene: 10. The CDR3 extends over 14 amino acids. The germline CDR1 and CDR2 sequences are SEHNR and FQNEAQ (reference sequence). The CDR3: CASSLGGQGVAIYF. Written as DNA, the CDR3 is TGTGCCAGCAGCCTTGGGGGACAGGGAGTCGCCATATATTTT.

This clone came up a few times. V gene TRBV10-3 combines with J gene TRBJ2-7, with 12 positions matching TRBD1. The CDR3 runs to 16 residues. Germline V gives CDR1 ENHRY, CDR2 SYGVKD. J lost 6 bases, V lost 6 bases, and 12 bases had no gene match. DNA for the CDR3: TGTGCCATCAGGGAGGAATTGGGACAGGGGGCCTCCGAGCAGTACTTC. This codes for CAIREELGQGASEQYF.